This T cell receptor beta chain was sequenced for a study of cytomegalovirus exposure and HLA in healthy donors. TCRdb keeps only in-frame clones here, not all; method: immunoSEQ multiplex PCR. The sample contains roughly 310,000 clones, around 90% of which appear only once. This clone occurred once. J lost 5 bases, V lost 4 bases, and 3 bases had no gene match. The germline CDR1 and CDR2 sequences are MNHEY and SMNVEV (reference sequence). The CDR3 has 13 amino acids. The sequence derives from a man aged 25-45 years in good health and CMV-seronegative. Specimen: PBMCs. The chain couples TRBV27 to TRBJ1-1, with TRBD1 identical over 8 bases. The CDR3 DNA follows: TGTGCCAGCAGTTCAACAGGGGGGACTGAAGCTTTCTTT. This translates into CASSSTGGTEAFF.